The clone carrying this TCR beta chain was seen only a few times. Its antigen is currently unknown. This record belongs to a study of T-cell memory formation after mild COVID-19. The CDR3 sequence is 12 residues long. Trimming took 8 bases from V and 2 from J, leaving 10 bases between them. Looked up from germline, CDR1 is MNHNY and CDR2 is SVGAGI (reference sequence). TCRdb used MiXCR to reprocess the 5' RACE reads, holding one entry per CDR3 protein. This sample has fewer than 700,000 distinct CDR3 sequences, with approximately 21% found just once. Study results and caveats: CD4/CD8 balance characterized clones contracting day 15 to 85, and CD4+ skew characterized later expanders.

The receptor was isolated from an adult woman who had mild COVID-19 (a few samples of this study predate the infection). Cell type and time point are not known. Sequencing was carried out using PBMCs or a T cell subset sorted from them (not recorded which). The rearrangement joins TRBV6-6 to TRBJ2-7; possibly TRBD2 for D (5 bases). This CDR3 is CASGDYAYEQYF. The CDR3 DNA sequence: TGTGCCAGCGGCGACTACGCCTACGAGCAGTACTTC.